This T cell receptor beta chain stems from a study of blood T cell repertoires in COVID-19. Overall study context: PBMCs, B-cell-depleted T cells, or T cells were the source of the cDNA or gDNA that made up the material.

This CDR3 contains 14 residues. CDR1 LNHNV and CDR2 YYDKDF come from the germline V gene (reference sequence). Trimming pared 3 bases from V and 5 bases from J, leaving 11 bases between. Here immunoSEQ multiplex PCR was the method, and the copy in TCRdb shows in-frame clones only, minus some. The sample has fewer than 60,000 clones, approximately 82% seen once. The rearrangement uses TRBV15 and TRBJ1-5; D gene ambiguous. The receptor was derived from a man aged 60 to 69 with acute or convalescent COVID-19. Specimen: peripheral blood. In DNA, the CDR3 is TGTGCCACCAGCAGCCTCGAGGGCTATCAGCCCCAGCATTTT. It translates to CATSSLEGYQPQHF. The complete variable domain, with remaining parts taken from reference TRBV15 and TRBJ1-5, reads DAMVIQNPRYQVTQFGKPVTLSCSQTLNHNVMYWYQQKSSQAPKLLFHYYDKDFNNEADTPDNFQSRRPNTSFCFLDIRSPGLGDTAMYLCATSSLEGYQPQHFGDGTRLSIL.